This TCR beta chain was obtained from a study of beta chain features in type 1 diabetes. Sequenced material consisted of expressed TCRB transcripts (all of the isolated RNA was reverse transcribed). TCRdb's copy holds only in-frame clones and misses some; the assay was immunoSEQ multiplex PCR. This repertoire shows 450,000 to 550,000 clones, over 25% found once; its top ten account for roughly 0.066%. Sequencing input: naive CD4+ T cells from blood. The receptor was derived from a man aged 18 to 30 in good health.

CDR3 nucleotides: TGTGCCAGCAGGGACGGGAGATACAATGAGCAGTTCTTC. Amino acids: CASRDGRYNEQFF. The chain links TRBV7-2 to TRBJ2-1, with a tentative D call TRBD2 (6 bases). Germline-derived CDR1 and CDR2 are SGHTA and FQGNSA. V was pared by 6 bases and J by 4 bases, with 10 bases between. The CDR3 has 13 amino acids.